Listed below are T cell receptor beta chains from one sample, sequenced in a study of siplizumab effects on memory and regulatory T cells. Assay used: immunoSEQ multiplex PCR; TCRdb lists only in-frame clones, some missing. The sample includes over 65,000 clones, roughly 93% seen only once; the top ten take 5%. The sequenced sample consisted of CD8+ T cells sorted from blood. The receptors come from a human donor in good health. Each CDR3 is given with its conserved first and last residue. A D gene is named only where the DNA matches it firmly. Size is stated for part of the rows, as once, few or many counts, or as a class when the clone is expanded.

cdr3_nt: TGTGCCAGCTCACCACCGGTACGTGGGAGAAGGTACGAGCAGTACTTC; cdr3_aa: CASSPPVRGRRYEQYF; v_call: TRBV18; clone_size: -; j_call: TRBJ2-7; d_call: -
cdr3_nt: TGTGCCAGCAGCGACGGGTATGGCTACACCTTC; cdr3_aa: CASSDGYGYTF; v_call: TRBV11-3; clone_size: -; j_call: TRBJ1-2; d_call: -
cdr3_nt: TGTGCCAGCAGCTTCGGAGCTCGGGAGCAGTTCTTC; cdr3_aa: CASSFGAREQFF; v_call: TRBV7-9; clone_size: -; j_call: TRBJ2-1; d_call: -
cdr3_nt: TGTGCCAGCAGCCTAGGACTAGCGGGGGCCTACGAGCAGTACTTC; cdr3_aa: CASSLGLAGAYEQYF; v_call: TRBV5-6; clone_size: -; j_call: TRBJ2-7; d_call: TRBD2
cdr3_nt: TGTGCCAGCTCCCCCCCAGATTTCATGAACACTGAAGCTTTCTTT; cdr3_aa: CASSPPDFMNTEAFF; v_call: TRBV18; clone_size: once; j_call: TRBJ1-1; d_call: -
cdr3_nt: TGTGCCAGCAGCCCGGGACTAGCGGGGGCAGAGACCCAGTACTTC; cdr3_aa: CASSPGLAGAETQYF; v_call: TRBV11-2; clone_size: -; j_call: TRBJ2-5; d_call: TRBD2
cdr3_nt: TGCGCCAGCAGCCAAGAGCTTCCTGGGGACCATAATTCACCCCTCCACTTT; cdr3_aa: CASSQELPGDHNSPLHF; v_call: TRBV4-3; clone_size: -; j_call: TRBJ1-6; d_call: -
cdr3_nt: TGCGCCAGCAGCACCGGGACAGGGGGGTCGGAGACCCAGTACTTC; cdr3_aa: CASSTGTGGSETQYF; v_call: TRBV5-1; clone_size: -; j_call: TRBJ2-5; d_call: TRBD1
cdr3_nt: TGTGCCAGCAGCTACCAGGTGAGCTCCTACGAGCAGTACTTC; cdr3_aa: CASSYQVSSYEQYF; v_call: TRBV5-6; clone_size: -; j_call: TRBJ2-7; d_call: -
cdr3_nt: TGTGCCAGCAGTGAAGAGGGGATAGGGGGCGGACGAGAGACCCAGTACTTC; cdr3_aa: CASSEEGIGGGRETQYF; v_call: TRBV6-1; clone_size: -; j_call: TRBJ2-5; d_call: TRBD1